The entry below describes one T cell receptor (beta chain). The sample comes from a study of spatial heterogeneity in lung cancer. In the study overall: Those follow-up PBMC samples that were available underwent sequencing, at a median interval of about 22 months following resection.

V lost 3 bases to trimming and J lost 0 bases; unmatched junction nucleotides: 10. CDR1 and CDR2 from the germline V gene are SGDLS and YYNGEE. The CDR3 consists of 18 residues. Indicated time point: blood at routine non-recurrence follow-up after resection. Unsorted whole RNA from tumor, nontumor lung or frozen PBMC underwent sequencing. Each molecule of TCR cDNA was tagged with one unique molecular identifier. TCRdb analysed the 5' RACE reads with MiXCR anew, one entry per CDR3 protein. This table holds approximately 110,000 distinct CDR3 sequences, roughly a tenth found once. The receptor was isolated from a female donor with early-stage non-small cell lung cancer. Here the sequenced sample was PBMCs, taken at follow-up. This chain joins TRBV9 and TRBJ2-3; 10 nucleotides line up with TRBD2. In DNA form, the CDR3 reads TGTGCCAGCAGCGAGCCCATAGCGGGAGGCCCTAGCACAGATACGCAGTATTTT. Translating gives CASSEPIAGGPSTDTQYF.